Listed below are T cell receptor beta chains from one sample, sequenced in a study of T cells expressing NK-cell markers. With the 5' RACE reads reprocessed, TCRdb shows one record per CDR3 protein and no DNA. The table counts roughly 420,000 distinct CDR3 sequences; 7.3% lies in the top ten. Sequenced material: blood T cells: a sorted CD56 or NKG2C T cell subset, CD4+ or CD8+ T cells, or bulk PBMC T cells (not recorded which). The receptors here all came from a woman between 18 and 70 years old in good health. Both conserved end residues are part of each CDR3. Only part of the rows carry a size: once, few, many, or a class if the clone is expanded.

TRBV7-2,TRBJ1-1,NA,CASSSGDRGSSAFF
TRBV19,TRBJ2-2,NA,CASSPGTTNTGELFF
TRBV5-1,TRBJ2-7,NA,CASSSVPGSYEQYF
TRBV12-3/TRBV12-4,TRBJ2-1,NA,CASSSSGSLNEQFF
TRBV20-1,TRBJ2-1,NA,CSARSELNLVREFF
TRBV19,TRBJ1-1,NA,CASSNRAEAFF
TRBV20-1,TRBJ2-5,NA,CSARDPASGGETQYF
TRBV7-9,TRBJ1-1,NA,CASSLDRAGTFF
TRBV28,TRBJ2-7,NA,CASSLRGIAYEQYF
TRBV4-1,TRBJ2-1,NA,CASSQGPGLAGGQQFF
TRBV5-1,TRBJ2-1,NA,CASSSKRGGQFDNEQFF
TRBV11-1,TRBJ2-3,NA,CASSYSRGLAGFTDTQYF
TRBV20-1,TRBJ2-7,NA,CSASDWKGSYEQYF
TRBV28,TRBJ2-7,NA,CASSPRDVQYF
TRBV19,TRBJ1-1,NA,CASAGEWYTEAFF
TRBV6-2/TRBV6-3,TRBJ1-2,NA,CASSPIAQGSDYTF
TRBV4-3,TRBJ2-1,NA,CASSQDLGPYNEQFF
TRBV4-2,TRBJ1-6,NA,CASSQELGSVLSPLHF
TRBV28,TRBJ2-1,medium-sized,CASSLLGQSSYNEQFF
TRBV10-2,TRBJ2-3,NA,CASRKEVRTDTQYF
TRBV11-1,TRBJ2-3,NA,CASSLRTGLAGVRSSADTQYF
TRBV5-1,TRBJ1-1,NA,CASSFGQGMTEAFF
TRBV19,TRBJ2-5,NA,CASSIGPRLGGETQYF
TRBV20-1,TRBJ2-7,NA,CSATPFSPTSPYEQYF
TRBV11-2,TRBJ1-3,NA,CASSGTVRSRGAYF
TRBV7-7,TRBJ2-5,NA,CASSLEREGGTQYF
TRBV12-3/TRBV12-4,TRBJ2-5,NA,CATSGRGNRRTQYF
TRBV27,TRBJ2-3,NA,CASSLKVVTDTQYF
TRBV2,TRBJ1-1,NA,CASGTVGGTEAFF
TRBV20-1,TRBJ2-2,NA,CSAWTSGRRFAGELFF
TRBV3-1,TRBJ2-6,NA,CASSQTGRGANVLTF
TRBV29-1,TRBJ2-7,NA,CSVRTSVSYEQYF
TRBV6-2/TRBV6-3,TRBJ2-1,NA,CASREVSSYNEQFF
TRBV7-9,TRBJ2-5,NA,CATLGTGRETQYF
TRBV25-1,TRBJ2-5,NA,CASSEFHGYQETQYF
TRBV11-2,TRBJ2-3,NA,CASSLAGTGADTQYF
TRBV4-3,TRBJ1-1,NA,CASSHGQGATEAFF
TRBV9,TRBJ2-7,NA,CASSPGTGYEQYF
TRBV9,TRBJ1-2,NA,CASRRGDYGYTF
TRBV28,TRBJ2-6,NA,CASSPPASGLSGANVLTF
TRBV5-6,TRBJ2-4,NA,CASSLTPGRVSAKNIQYF
TRBV6-5,TRBJ2-1,NA,CASSSPGLAGIDEQFF
TRBV7-2,TRBJ1-2,NA,CASSLGASWDYGYTF
TRBV15,TRBJ1-1,NA,CATSRGVGGNTEAFF
TRBV6-5,TRBJ2-7,NA,CASSTQGSEQYF
TRBV14,TRBJ2-1,NA,CASSHLQNEQFF
TRBV18,TRBJ2-7,NA,CASSRQGGVYEQYF
TRBV7-9,TRBJ2-3,NA,CASSRTSGDTDTQYF
TRBV5-1,TRBJ1-1,NA,CASTGAGGSTEAFF
TRBV19,TRBJ1-6,NA,CASSIDDTGSPLHF
TRBV20-1,TRBJ2-3,NA,CSARLATDTQYF
TRBV20-1,TRBJ1-2,NA,CSARRAEAGGYTF
TRBV6-1,TRBJ1-3,NA,CASRPDRGLNGNTIYF